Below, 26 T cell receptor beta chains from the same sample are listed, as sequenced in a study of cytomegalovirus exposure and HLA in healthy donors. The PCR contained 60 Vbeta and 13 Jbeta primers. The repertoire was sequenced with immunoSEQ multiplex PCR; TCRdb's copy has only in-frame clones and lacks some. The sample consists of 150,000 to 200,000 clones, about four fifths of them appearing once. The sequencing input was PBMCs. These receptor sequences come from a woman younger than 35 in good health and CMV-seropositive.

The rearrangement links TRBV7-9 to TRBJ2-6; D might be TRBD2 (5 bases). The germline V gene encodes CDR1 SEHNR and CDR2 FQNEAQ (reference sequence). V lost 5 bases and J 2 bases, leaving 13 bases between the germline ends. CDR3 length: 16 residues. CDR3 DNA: TGTGCCAGCAGCCACAATGCCGGGGCTGGGGCCAACGTCCTGACTTTC. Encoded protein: CASSHNAGAGANVLTF.

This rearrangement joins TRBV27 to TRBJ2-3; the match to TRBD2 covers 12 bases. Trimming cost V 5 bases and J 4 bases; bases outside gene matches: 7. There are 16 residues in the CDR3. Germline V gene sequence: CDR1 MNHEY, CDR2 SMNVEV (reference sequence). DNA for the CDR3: TGTGCCAGCAGTACCCGACTAGCGGGGGCTTCAGATACGCAGTATTTT. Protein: CASSTRLAGASDTQYF.

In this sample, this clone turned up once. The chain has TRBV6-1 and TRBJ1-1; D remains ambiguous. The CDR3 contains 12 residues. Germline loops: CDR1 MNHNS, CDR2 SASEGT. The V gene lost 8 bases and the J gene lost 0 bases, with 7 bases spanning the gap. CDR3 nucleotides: TGTGCCAGCGGCAGAATGAACACTGAAGCTTTCTTT. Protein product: CASGRMNTEAFF.

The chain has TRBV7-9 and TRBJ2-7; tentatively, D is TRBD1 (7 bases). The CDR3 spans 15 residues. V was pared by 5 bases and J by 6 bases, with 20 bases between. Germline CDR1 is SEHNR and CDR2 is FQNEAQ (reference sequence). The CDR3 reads CASSQLAGGQIEQYF. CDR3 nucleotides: TGTGCCAGCAGCCAACTCGCAGGGGGGCAGATCGAGCAGTACTTC.

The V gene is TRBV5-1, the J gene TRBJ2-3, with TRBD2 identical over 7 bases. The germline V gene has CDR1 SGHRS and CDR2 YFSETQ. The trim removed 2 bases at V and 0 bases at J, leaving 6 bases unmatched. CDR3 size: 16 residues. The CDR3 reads CASSFGDYPSTDTQYF. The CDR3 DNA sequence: TGCGCCAGCAGCTTTGGGGACTATCCTAGCACAGATACGCAGTATTTT.

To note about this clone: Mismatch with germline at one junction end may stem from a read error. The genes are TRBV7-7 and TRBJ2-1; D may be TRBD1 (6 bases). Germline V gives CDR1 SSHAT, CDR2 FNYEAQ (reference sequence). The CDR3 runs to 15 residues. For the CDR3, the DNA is TGTGCTAGCAGCCCGGACAGCTATTCCTACAATGAGCAGTTCTTC. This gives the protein CASSPDSYSYNEQFF.

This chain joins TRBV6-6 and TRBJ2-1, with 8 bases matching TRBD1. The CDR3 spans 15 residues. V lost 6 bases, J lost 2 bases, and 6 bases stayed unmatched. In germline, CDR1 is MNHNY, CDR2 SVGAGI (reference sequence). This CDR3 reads CASSPLDRAYNEQFF. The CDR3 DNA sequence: TGTGCCAGCAGCCCATTGGACAGGGCCTACAATGAGCAGTTCTTC.

This CDR3 reads CASSYGQPRSYEQYF. The CDR3 nucleotides read TGTGCCAGCAGTTACGGGCAACCCAGGTCCTACGAGCAGTACTTC. The gene calls are TRBV6-5 and TRBJ2-7; D remains ambiguous. Germline V gene lookup returns CDR1 MNHEY and CDR2 SVGAGI. Trimming pared 2 bases from V and 1 base from J, leaving 12 bases between. This CDR3 region has 15 residues.

This chain's CDR3 is CAISESTEAYGYTF. The CDR3, as DNA: TGTGCCATCAGTGAGTCGACAGAGGCTTATGGCTACACCTTC. The V and J genes are TRBV10-3 and TRBJ1-2; a possible D gene is TRBD1 (5 bases). This CDR3 is 14 amino acids long. Trimming took off 0 bases at V and 5 bases at J, with 10 bases between the two ends. Germline CDR1 reads ENHRY; CDR2 reads SYGVKD.

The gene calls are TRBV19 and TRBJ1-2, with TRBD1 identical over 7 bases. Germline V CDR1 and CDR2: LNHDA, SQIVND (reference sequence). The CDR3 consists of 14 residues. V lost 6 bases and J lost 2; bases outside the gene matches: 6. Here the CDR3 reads CASRGRDRNYGYTF. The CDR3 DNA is TGTGCCAGTAGAGGACGGGACAGAAACTATGGCTACACCTTC.

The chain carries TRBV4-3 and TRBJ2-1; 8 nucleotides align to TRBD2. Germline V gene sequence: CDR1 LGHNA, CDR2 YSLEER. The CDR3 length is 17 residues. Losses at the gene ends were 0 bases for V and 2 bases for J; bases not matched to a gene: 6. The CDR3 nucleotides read TGCGCCAGCAGCCAAGACCCCCCAGCGGGGGCCTACAATGAGCAGTTCTTC. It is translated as CASSQDPPAGAYNEQFF.

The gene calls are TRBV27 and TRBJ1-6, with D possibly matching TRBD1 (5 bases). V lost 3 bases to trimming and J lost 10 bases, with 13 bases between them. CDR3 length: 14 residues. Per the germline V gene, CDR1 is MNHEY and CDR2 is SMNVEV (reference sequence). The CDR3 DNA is TGTGCCAGCAGTTTTGACCCAGGGATATCACCCCTCCACTTT. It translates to CASSFDPGISPLHF.

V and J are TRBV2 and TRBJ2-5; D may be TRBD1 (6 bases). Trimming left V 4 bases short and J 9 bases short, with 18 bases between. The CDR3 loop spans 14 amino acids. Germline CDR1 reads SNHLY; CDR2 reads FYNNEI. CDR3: CASSVPGQGTAQYF. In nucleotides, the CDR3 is TGTGCCAGCAGTGTCCCGGGACAAGGTACGGCCCAGTACTTC.

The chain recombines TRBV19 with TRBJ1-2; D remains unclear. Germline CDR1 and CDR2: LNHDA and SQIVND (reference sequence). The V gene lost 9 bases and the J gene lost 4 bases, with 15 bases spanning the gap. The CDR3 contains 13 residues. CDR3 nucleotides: TGTGCCAGCACCAGCGTTGAGGGCTATGGCTACACCTTC. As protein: CASTSVEGYGYTF.

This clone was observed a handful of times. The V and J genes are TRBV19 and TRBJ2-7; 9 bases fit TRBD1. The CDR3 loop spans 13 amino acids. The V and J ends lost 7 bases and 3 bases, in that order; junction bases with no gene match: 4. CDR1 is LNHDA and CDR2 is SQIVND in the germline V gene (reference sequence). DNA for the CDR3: TGTGCCAGTACCATGGGACAGGGCTACGAGCAGTACTTC. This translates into CASTMGQGYEQYF.

The CDR3 DNA reads as TGTGCCTCCCGCCTCCAACAGGGGTACGAGCAGTACTTC. It specifies CASRLQQGYEQYF. The chain couples TRBV19 to TRBJ2-5; 7 bases agree with TRBD1. The closer fit of TRBJ2-7 to the DNA end suggests the J call may be wrong. Per germline, CDR1 LNHDA and CDR2 SQIVND (reference sequence). CDR3 length: 13 amino acids.

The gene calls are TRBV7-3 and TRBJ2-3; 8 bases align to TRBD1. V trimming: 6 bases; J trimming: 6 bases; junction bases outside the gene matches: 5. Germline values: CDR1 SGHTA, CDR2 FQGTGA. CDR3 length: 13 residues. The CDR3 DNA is TGTGCCAGCAGTTCCCAGGGGGCGGATACGCAGTATTTT. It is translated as CASSSQGADTQYF.

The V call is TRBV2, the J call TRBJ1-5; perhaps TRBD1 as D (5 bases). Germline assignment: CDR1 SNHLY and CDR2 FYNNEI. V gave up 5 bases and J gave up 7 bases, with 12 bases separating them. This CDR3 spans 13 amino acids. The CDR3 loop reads CASSHRGGQPQHF. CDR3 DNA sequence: TGTGCCAGCAGTCACCGGGGGGGACAGCCCCAGCATTTT. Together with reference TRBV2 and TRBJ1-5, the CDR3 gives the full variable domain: EPEVTQTPSHQVTQMGQEVILRCVPISNHLYFYWYRQILGQKVEFLVSFYNNEISEKSEIFDDQFSVERPDGSNFTLKIRSTKLEDSAMYFCASSHRGGQPQHFGDGTRLSIL.

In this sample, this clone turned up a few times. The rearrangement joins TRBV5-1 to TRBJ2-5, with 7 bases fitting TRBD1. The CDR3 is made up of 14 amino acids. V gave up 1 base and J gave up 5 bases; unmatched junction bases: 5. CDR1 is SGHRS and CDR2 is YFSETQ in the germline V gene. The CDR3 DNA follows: TGCGCCAGCAGCTTGAGGGGGCAGGTGGAGACCCAGTACTTC. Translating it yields CASSLRGQVETQYF. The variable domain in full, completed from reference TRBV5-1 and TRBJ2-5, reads KAGVTQTPRYLIKTRGQQVTLSCSPISGHRSVSWYQQTPGQGLQFLFEYFSETQRNKGNFPGRFSGRQFSNSRSEMNVSTLELGDSALYLCASSLRGQVETQYFGPGTRLLVL.

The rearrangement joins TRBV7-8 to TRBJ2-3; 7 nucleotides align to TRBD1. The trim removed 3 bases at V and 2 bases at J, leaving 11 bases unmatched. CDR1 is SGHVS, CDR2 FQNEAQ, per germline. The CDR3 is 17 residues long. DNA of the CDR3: TGTGCCAGCAGCTTTGTTCCGGAGACAGGGCCCACAGATACGCAGTATTTT. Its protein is CASSFVPETGPTDTQYF. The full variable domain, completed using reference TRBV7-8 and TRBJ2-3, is GAGVSQSPRYKVAKRGQDVALRCDPISGHVSLFWYQQALGQGPEFLTYFQNEAQLDKSGLPSDRFFAERPEGSVSTLKIQRTQQEDSAVYLCASSFVPETGPTDTQYFGPGTRLTVL.

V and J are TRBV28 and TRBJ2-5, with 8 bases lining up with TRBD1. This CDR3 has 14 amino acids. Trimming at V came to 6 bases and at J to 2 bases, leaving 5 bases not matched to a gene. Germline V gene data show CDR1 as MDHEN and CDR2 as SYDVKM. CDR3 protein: CASRSQGAQETQYF. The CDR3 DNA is TGTGCCAGCAGGTCCCAGGGGGCGCAAGAGACCCAGTACTTC.

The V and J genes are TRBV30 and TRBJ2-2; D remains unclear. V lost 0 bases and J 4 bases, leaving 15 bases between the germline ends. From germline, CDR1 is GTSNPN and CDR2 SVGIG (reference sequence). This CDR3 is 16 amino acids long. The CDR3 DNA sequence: TGTGCCTGGAGTGTACTGGGCCCCCCCAGCACCGGGGAGCTGTTTTTT. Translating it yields CAWSVLGPPSTGELFF.

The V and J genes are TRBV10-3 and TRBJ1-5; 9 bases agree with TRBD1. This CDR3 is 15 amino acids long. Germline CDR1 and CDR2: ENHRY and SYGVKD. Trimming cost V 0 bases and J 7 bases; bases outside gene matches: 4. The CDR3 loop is CAISESGTGNQPQHF. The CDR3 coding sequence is TGTGCCATCAGTGAGTCGGGGACAGGGAACCAGCCCCAGCATTTT.

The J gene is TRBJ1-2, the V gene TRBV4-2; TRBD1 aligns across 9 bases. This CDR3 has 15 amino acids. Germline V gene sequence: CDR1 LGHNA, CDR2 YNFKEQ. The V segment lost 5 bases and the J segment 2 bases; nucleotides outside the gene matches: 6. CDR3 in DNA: TGTGCCAGCAGCGCTAGGGGACAGGGAAACTATGGCTACACCTTC. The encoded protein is CASSARGQGNYGYTF.

The CDR3 loop reads CASSQEGPGGYNSPLHF. Here the CDR3 DNA reads TGCGCCAGCAGCCAAGAGGGTCCGGGGGGGTATAATTCACCCCTCCACTTT. The chain joins TRBV4-3 to TRBJ1-6; TRBD1 might be the D (5 bases). There are 17 residues in the CDR3. The germline V gene encodes CDR1 LGHNA and CDR2 YSLEER. Trimming stripped 0 bases from V and 4 bases from J, with 13 bases between.

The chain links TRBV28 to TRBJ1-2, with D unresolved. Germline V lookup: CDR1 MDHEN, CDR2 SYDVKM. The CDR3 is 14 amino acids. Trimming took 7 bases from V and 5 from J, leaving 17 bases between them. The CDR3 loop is CASTQHDAGYGYTF. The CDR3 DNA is TGTGCCAGCACCCAACACGACGCAGGTTATGGCTACACCTTC.